This TCR beta chain is from a study of graft-versus-host responses after intestinal transplantation. Study-level background: Transplants given to recipients were multivisceral, liver-intestinal, or isolated intestinal. Tacrolimus and steroids were given for around three years to all recipients after anti-thymocyte globulin induction.

Sequencing used immunoSEQ multiplex PCR; TCRdb keeps in-frame clones, though not all of them. The table records some 96,000 clones, around 90% of them present only once. This CDR3 spans 15 amino acids. V was cut by 2 bases and J by 2 bases, with 11 bases left in between. Germline V CDR1 and CDR2: SGHNT, YYREEE (reference sequence). The source of this sequence is a human patient who received an intestinal transplant, so some T cells may come from the graft donor. The material sequenced was PBMCs, taken around 68 weeks after intestinal transplant. The chain uses TRBV5-4 and TRBJ1-5, with D unclear. CDR3 coding DNA: TGTGCCAGCAGCTTTTCGGGCGACGGCAATCAGCCCCAGCATTTT. It codes for CASSFSGDGNQPQHF. The full variable domain, rest sourced from reference TRBV5-4 and TRBJ1-5, is ETGVTQSPTHLIKTRGQQVTLRCSSQSGHNTVSWYQQALGQGPQFIFQYYREEENGRGNFPPRFSGLQFPNYSSELNVNALELDDSALYLCASSFSGDGNQPQHFGDGTRLSIL.